The next 2 T cell receptor beta chains were all read from a single sample in a study of PD-1 blockade in classical Hodgkin lymphoma. Sequencing was performed with immunoSEQ multiplex PCR; in TCRdb, only in-frame clones are kept and a portion is missing. The sample yields some 100,000 clones, 92% seen once. Relapse after autologous stem cell transplantation occurred in every patient, and brentuximab vedotin exposure varied. The sequenced sample was peripheral blood mononuclear cells (PBMCs), obtained at baseline. These receptors came from a human donor with classical Hodgkin lymphoma.

The V gene is TRBV6-1, the J gene TRBJ1-2; 7 bases line up with TRBD1. The germline V gene encodes CDR1 MNHNS and CDR2 SASEGT. The CDR3 has 15 residues. The V segment lost 6 bases and the J segment 0 bases; nucleotides outside the gene matches: 7. Here the CDR3 reads CASSGGTVSNYGYTF. The DNA of the CDR3 is TGTGCCAGCAGCGGGGGGACAGTGTCTAACTATGGCTACACCTTC.

The rearrangement uses TRBV27 and TRBJ1-1; 7 bases are shared with TRBD1. The CDR3 consists of 14 residues. CDR1 is MNHEY and CDR2 is SMNVEV in the germline V gene (reference sequence). Unmatched junction bases numbered 4, after V lost 2 bases and J lost 4 bases. The CDR3 DNA reads as TGTGCCAGCAGTTTAAACCAGGGGGGCACTGAAGCTTTCTTT. Protein: CASSLNQGGTEAFF.